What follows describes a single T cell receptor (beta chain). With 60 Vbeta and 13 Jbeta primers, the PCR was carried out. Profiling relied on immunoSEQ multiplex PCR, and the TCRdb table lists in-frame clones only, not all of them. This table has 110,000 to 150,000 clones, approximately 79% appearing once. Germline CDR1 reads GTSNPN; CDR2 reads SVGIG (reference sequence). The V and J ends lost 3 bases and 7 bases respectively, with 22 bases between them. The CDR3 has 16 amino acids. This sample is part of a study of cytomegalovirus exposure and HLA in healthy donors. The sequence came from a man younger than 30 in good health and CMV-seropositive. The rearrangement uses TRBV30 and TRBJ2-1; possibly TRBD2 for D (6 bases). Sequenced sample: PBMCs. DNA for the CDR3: TGTGCCTGGAGCGGAAGGGGAGGATTAACGAGAAATGAGCAGTTCTTC. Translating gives CAWSGRGGLTRNEQFF.